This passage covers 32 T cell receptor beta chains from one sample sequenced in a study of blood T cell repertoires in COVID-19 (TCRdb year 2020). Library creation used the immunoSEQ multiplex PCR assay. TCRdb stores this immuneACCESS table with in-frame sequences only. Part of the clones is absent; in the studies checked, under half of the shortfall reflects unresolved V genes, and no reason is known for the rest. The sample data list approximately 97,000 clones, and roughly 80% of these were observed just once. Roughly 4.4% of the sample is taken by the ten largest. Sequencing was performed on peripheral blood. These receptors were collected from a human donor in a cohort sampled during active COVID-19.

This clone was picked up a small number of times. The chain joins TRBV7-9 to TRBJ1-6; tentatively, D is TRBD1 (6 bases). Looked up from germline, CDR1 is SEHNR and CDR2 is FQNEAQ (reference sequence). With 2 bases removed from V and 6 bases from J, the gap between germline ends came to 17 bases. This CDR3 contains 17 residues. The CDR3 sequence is CASSLLIVGAGNSPLHF. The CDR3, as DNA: TGTGCCAGCAGCTTATTAATAGTGGGGGCTGGTAATTCACCCCTCCACTTT.

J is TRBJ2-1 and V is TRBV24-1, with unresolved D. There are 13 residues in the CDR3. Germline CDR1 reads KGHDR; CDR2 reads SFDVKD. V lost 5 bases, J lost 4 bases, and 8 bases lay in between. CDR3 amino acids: CATSAYKYNEQFF. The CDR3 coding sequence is TGTGCCACCAGTGCTTACAAGTACAATGAGCAGTTCTTC.

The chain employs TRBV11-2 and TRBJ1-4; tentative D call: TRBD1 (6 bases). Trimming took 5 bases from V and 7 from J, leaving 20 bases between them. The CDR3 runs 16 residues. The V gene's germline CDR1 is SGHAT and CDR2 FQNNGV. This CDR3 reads CASSHVQGRVGEKLFF. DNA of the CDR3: TGTGCCAGCAGCCATGTACAGGGAAGAGTCGGTGAAAAACTGTTTTTT.

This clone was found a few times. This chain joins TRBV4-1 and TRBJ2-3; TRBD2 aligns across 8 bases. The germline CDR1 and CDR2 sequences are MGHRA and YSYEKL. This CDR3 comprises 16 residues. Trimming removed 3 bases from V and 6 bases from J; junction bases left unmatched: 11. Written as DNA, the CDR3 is TGCGCCAGCAGCCACCCCGGGGCGGGGGGTAGGGATACGCAGTATTTT. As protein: CASSHPGAGGRDTQYF.

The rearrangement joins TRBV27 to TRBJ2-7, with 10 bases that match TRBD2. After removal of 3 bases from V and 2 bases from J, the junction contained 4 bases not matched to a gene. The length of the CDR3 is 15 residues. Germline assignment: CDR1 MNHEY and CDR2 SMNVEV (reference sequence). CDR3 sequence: CASSFSGGSTYEQYF. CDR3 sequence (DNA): TGTGCCAGCAGTTTTAGCGGGGGGTCGACCTACGAGCAGTACTTC.

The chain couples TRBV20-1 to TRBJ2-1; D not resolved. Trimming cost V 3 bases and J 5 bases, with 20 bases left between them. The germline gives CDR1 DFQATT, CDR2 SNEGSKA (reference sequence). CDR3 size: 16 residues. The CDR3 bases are TGCAGTGCTAGTCATCCGCGGAATCCGCGTAACAATGAGCAGTTCTTC. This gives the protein CSASHPRNPRNNEQFF.

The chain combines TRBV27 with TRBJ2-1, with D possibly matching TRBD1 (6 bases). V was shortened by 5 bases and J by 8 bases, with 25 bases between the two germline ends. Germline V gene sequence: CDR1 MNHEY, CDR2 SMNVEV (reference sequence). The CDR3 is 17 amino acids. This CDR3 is CASSGDRSSPRVYEQFF. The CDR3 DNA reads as TGTGCCAGCAGTGGCGACAGGTCCTCCCCTAGGGTCTATGAGCAGTTCTTC.

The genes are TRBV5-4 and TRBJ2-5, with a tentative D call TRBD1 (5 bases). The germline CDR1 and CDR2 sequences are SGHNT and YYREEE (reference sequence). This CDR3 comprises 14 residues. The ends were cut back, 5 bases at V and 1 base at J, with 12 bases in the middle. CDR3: CASSGPGIQETQYF. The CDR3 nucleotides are TGTGCCAGCAGTGGCCCAGGGATCCAAGAGACCCAGTACTTC. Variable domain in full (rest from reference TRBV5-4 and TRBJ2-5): ETGVTQSPTHLIKTRGQQVTLRCSSQSGHNTVSWYQQALGQGPQFIFQYYREEENGRGNFPPRFSGLQFPNYSSELNVNALELDDSALYLCASSGPGIQETQYFGPGTRLLVL.

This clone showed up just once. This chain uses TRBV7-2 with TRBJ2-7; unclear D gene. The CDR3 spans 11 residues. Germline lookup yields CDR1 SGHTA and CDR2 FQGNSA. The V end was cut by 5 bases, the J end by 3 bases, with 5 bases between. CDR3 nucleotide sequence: TGTGCCAGCAGCCCTCTCTACGAGCAGTACTTC. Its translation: CASSPLYEQYF.

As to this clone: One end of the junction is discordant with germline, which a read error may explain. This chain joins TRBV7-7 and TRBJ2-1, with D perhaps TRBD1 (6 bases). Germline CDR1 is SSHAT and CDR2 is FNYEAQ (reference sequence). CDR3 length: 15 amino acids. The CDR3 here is CASSLGADRYREQFF. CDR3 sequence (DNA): TGTGCTAGCAGCTTGGGCGCGGACAGATATAGAGAGCAGTTCTTC.

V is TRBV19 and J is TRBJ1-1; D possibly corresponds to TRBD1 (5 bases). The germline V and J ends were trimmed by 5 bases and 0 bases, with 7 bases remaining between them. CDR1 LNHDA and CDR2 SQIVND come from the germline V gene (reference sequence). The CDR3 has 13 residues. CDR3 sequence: CASSYRMNTEAFF. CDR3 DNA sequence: TGTGCCAGTAGTTACAGGATGAACACTGAAGCTTTCTTT. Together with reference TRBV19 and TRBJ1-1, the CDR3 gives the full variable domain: DGGITQSPKYLFRKEGQNVTLSCEQNLNHDAMYWYRQDPGQGLRLIYYSQIVNDFQKGDIAEGYSVSREKKESFPLTVTSAQKNPTAFYLCASSYRMNTEAFFGQGTRLTVV.

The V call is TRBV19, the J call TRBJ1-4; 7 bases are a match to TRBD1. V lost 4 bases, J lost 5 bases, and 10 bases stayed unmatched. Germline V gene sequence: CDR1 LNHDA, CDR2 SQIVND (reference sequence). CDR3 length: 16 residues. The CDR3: CASSTRTGHWNEKLFF. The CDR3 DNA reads TGTGCCAGTAGTACGCGGACAGGCCATTGGAATGAAAAACTGTTTTTT.

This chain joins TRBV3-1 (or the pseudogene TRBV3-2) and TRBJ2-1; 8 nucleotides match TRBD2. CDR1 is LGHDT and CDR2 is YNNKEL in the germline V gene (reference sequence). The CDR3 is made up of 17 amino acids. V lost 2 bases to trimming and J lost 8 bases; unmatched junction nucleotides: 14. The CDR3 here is CASSQNPSGGPPYEQFF. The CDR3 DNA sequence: TGTGCCAGCAGCCAAAACCCAAGCGGGGGCCCCCCTTATGAGCAGTTCTTC.

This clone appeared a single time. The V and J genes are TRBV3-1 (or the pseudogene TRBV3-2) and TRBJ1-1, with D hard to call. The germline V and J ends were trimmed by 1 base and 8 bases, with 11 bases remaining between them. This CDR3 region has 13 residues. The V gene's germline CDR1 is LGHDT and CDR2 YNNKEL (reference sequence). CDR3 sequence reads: CASSQVEGAEAFF. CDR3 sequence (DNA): TGTGCCAGCAGCCAAGTGGAGGGAGCGGAAGCTTTCTTT.

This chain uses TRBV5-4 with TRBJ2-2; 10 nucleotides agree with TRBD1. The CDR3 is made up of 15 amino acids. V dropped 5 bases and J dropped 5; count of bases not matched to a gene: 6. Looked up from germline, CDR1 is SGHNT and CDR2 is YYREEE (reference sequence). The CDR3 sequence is CASSYGTGVTGELFF. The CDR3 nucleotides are TGTGCCAGCAGTTACGGGACAGGGGTTACCGGGGAGCTGTTTTTT. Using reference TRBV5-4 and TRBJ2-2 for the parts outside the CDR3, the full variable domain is ETGVTQSPTHLIKTRGQQVTLRCSSQSGHNTVSWYQQALGQGPQFIFQYYREEENGRGNFPPRFSGLQFPNYSSELNVNALELDDSALYLCASSYGTGVTGELFFGEGSRLTVL.

CDR3 in amino acids: CASSQGGRGSTSEKLFF. CDR3 DNA sequence: TGTGCCAGCAGCCAGGGGGGGCGGGGCTCAACCTCTGAAAAACTGTTTTTT. The chain recombines TRBV4-2 with TRBJ1-4; D may be TRBD1 (6 bases). CDR3 length: 17 residues. With 3 bases removed from V and 7 bases from J, the gap between germline ends came to 21 bases. Germline V gives CDR1 LGHNA, CDR2 YNFKEQ.

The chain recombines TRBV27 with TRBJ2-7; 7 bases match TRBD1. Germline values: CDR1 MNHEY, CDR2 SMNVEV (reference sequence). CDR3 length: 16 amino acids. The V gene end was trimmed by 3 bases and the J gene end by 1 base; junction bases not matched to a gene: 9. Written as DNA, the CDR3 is TGTGCCAGCAGTTTCCATAGACAGGGCGCGTCCTACGAGCAGTACTTC. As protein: CASSFHRQGASYEQYF.

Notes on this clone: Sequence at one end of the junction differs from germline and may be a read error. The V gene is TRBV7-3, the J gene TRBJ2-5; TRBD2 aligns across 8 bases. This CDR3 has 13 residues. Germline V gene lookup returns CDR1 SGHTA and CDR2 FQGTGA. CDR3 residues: CASSLRGGWAQYF. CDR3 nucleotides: TGCGCCAGCAGCTTACGCGGGGGGTGGGCCCAGTACTTC.

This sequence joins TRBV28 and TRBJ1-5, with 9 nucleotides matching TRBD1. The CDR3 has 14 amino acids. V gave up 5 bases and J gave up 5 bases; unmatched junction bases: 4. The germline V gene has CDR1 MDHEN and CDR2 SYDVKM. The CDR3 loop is CASSPDRGYQPQHF. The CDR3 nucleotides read TGTGCCAGCAGTCCTGACAGGGGGTATCAGCCCCAGCATTTT.

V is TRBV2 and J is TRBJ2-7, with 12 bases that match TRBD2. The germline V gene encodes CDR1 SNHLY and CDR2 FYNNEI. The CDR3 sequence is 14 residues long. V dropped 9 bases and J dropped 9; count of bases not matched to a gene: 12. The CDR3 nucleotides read TGTGCCAGTGGACGGACTAGCGGGGCCCTTGGGCAGTACTTC. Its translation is CASGRTSGALGQYF.

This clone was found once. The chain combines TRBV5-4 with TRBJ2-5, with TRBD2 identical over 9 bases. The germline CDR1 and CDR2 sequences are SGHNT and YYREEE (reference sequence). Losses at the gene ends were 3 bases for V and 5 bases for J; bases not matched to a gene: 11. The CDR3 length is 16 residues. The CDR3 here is CASSSPGGGARETQYF. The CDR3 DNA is TGTGCCAGCAGCTCCCCCGGCGGGGGGGCCAGGGAGACCCAGTACTTC.

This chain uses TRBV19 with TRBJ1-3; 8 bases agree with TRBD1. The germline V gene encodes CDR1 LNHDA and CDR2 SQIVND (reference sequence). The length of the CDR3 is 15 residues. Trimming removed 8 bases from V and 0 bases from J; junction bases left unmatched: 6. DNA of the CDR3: TGTGCCAGTCGAAGGACAGGGAACTCTGGAAACACCATATATTTT. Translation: CASRRTGNSGNTIYF. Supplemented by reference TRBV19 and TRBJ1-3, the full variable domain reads DGGITQSPKYLFRKEGQNVTLSCEQNLNHDAMYWYRQDPGQGLRLIYYSQIVNDFQKGDIAEGYSVSREKKESFPLTVTSAQKNPTAFYLCASRRTGNSGNTIYFGEGSWLTVV.

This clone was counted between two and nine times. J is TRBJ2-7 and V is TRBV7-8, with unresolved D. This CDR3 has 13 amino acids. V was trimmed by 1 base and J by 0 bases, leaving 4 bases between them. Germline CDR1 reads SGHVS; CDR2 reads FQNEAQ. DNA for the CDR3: TGTGCCAGCAGCTTAGTCAGCTCCTACGAGCAGTACTTC. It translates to CASSLVSSYEQYF.

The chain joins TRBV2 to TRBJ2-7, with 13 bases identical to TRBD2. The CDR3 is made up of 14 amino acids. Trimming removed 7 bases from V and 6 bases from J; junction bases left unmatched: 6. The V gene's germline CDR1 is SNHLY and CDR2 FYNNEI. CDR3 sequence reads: CASIRTSGGGEQYF. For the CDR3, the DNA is TGTGCCAGCATCCGGACTAGCGGGGGTGGCGAGCAGTACTTC.

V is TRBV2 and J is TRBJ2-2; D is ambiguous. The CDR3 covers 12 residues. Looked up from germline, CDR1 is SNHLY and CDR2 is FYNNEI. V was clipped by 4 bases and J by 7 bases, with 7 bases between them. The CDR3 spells CASSAGVGELFF. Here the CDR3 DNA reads TGTGCCAGCAGTGCTGGAGTCGGGGAGCTGTTTTTT.

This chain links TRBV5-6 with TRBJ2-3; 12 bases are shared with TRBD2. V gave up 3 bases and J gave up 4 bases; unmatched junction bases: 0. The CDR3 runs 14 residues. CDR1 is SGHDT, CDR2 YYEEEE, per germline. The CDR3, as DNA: TGTGCCAGCAGCTCTAGCGGGGGGGCAGATACGCAGTATTTT. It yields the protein CASSSSGGADTQYF.

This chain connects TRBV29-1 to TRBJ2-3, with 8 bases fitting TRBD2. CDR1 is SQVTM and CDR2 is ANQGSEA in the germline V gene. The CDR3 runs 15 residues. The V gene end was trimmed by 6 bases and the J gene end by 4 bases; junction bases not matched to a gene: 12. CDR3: CSVGTRLAAADTQYF. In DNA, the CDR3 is TGCAGCGTGGGGACTAGGTTGGCGGCCGCAGATACGCAGTATTTT.

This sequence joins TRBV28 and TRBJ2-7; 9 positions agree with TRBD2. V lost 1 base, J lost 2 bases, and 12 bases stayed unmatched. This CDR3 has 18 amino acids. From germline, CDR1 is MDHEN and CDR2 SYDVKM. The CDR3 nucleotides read TGTGCCAGCAGTTTATCACTATTATCCGGGACTAGCACCTACGAGCAGTACTTC. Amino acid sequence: CASSLSLLSGTSTYEQYF. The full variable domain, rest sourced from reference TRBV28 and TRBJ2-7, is DVKVTQSSRYLVKRTGEKVFLECVQDMDHENMFWYRQDPGLGLRLIYFSYDVKMKEKGDIPEGYSVSREKKERFSLILESASTNQTSMYLCASSLSLLSGTSTYEQYFGPGTRLTVT.

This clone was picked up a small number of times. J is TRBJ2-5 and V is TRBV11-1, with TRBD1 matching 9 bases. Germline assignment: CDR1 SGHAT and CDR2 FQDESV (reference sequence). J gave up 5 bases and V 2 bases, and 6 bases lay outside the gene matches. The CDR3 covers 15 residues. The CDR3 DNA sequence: TGTGCCAGCAGCTTACGGACAGGGGTGGGCGAGACCCAGTACTTC. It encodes CASSLRTGVGETQYF.

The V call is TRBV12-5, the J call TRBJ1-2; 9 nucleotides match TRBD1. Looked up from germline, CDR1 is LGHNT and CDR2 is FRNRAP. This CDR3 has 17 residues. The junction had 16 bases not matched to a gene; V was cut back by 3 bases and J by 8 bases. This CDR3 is CASGLQGATMDYEGYTF. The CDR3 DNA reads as TGTGCTAGTGGTTTACAGGGGGCCACCATGGATTATGAGGGCTACACCTTC.

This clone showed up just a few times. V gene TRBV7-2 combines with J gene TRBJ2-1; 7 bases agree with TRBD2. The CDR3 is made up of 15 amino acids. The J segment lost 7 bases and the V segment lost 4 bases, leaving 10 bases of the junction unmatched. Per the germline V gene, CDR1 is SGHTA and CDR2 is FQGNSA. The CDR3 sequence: CASSSASGFNNEQFF. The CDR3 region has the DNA TGTGCCAGCAGCTCTGCTAGCGGTTTTAATAATGAGCAGTTCTTC.

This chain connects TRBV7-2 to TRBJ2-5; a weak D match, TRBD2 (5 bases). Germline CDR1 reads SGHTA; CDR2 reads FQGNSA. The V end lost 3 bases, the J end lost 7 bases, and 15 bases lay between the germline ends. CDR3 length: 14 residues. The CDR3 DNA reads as TGTGCCAGCAGCTTGGGAGAGGCCCTTCGGACCCAGTACTTC. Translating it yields CASSLGEALRTQYF. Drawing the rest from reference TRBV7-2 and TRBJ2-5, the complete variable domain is GAGVSQSPSNKVTEKGKDVELRCDPISGHTALYWYRQSLGQGLEFLIYFQGNSAPDKSGLPSDRFSAERTGGSVSTLTIQRTQQEDSAVYLCASSLGEALRTQYFGPGTRLLVL.